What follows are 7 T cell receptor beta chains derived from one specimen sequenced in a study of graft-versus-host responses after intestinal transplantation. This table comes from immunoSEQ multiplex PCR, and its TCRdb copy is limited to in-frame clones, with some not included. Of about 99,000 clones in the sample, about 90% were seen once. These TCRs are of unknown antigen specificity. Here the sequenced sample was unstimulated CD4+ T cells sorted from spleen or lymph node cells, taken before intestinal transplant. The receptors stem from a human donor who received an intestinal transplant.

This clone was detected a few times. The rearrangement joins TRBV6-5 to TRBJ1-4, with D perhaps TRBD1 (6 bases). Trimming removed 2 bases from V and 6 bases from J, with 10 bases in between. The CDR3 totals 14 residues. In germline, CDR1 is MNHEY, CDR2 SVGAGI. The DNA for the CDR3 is TGTGCCAGCAGTTACGGGGGGGGCTATGAAAAACTGTTTTTT. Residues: CASSYGGGYEKLFF.

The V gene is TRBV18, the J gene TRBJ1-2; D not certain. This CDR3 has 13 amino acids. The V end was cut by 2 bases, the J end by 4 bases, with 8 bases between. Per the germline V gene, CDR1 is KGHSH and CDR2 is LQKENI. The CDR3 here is CASSPEEGYGYTF. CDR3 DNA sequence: TGTGCCAGCTCACCAGAGGAGGGCTATGGCTACACCTTC.

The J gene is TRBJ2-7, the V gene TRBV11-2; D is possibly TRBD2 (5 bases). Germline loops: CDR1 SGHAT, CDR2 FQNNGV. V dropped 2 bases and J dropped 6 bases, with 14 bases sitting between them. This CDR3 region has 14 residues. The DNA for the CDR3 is TGTGCCAGCAGCTTATACCGGGGAAAGGGCGAGCAGTACTTC. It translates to CASSLYRGKGEQYF.

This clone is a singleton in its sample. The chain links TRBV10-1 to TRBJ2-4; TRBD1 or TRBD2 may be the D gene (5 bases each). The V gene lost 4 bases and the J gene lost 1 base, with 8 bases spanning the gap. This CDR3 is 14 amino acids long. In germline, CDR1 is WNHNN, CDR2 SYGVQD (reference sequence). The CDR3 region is CASSAGTAKNIQYF. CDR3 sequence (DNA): TGCGCCAGCAGTGCGGGGACGGCCAAAAACATTCAGTACTTC.

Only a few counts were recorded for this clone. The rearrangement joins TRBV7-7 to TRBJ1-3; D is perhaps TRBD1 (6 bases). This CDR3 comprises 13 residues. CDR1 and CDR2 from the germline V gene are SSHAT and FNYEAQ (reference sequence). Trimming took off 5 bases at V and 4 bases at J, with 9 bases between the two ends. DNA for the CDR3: TGTGCCAGCAGCGCAGGGGTAGGAAACACCATATATTTT. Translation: CASSAGVGNTIYF.

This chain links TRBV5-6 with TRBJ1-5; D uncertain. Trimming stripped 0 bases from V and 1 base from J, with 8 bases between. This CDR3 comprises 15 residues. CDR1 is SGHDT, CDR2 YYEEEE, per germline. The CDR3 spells CASSLASASNQPQHF. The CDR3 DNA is TGTGCCAGCAGCTTGGCTTCGGCCAGCAATCAGCCCCAGCATTTT.

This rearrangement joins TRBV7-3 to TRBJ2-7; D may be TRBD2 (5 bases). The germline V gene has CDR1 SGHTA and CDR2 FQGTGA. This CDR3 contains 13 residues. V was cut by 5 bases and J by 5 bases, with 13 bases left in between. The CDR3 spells CASSPQRGDEQYF. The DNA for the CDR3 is TGTGCCAGCAGCCCCCAACGGGGAGACGAGCAGTACTTC.